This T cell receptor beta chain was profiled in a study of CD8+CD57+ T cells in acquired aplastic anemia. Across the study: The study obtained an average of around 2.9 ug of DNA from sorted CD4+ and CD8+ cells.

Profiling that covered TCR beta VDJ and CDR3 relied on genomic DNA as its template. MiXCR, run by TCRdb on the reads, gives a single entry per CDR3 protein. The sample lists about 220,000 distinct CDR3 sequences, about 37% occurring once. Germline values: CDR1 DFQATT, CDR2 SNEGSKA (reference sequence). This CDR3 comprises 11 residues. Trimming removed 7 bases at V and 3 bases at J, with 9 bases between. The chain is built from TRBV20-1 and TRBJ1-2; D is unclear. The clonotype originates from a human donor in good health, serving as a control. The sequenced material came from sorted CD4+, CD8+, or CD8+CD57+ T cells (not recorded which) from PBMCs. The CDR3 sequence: CSGALYYGYTF. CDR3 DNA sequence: TGCAGTGGGGCTCTGTACTATGGCTACACCTTC.